The 32 T cell receptor beta chains reported below all come from one sample, sequenced in a study of breast tumors, draining lymph nodes, adjacent tissues. Samples came from axillary lymph nodes draining the breast cancer. Each CDR3 protein gets one entry after TCRdb re-called the multiplex PCR reads with MiXCR. This table holds 150,000 to 200,000 distinct CDR3 sequences, roughly 30% found once. Sequencing used axillary lymph node tissue. Receptor source: a female donor with breast cancer. Some clones in this sample may be carry-over from other donors' samples.

Many counts were recorded for this clonotype. CDR3 bases: TGTGCCAGCAGCTTAACGGTGGGTCCGGGGGAGCTGTTTTTT. Residues: CASSLTVGPGELFF. The chain employs TRBV5-8 and TRBJ2-2, with D unclear. The germline V and J ends were trimmed by 2 bases and 8 bases, with 13 bases remaining between them. The germline V gene encodes CDR1 SGHTS and CDR2 YDEGEE. The CDR3 has 14 amino acids.

This clonotype was counted many times. This chain uses TRBV11-2 with TRBJ2-5; D ambiguous. This CDR3 region has 12 residues. Trimming took off 5 bases at V and 5 bases at J, with 9 bases between the two ends. CDR1 and CDR2 from the germline V gene are SGHAT and FQNNGV. As DNA, the CDR3 is TGTGCCAGCAGCCCAGTAATTGAGACCCAGTACTTC. The encoded protein is CASSPVIETQYF.

This clonotype was recorded many times. The gene calls are TRBV20-1 and TRBJ2-1; 12 bases are shared with TRBD2. The CDR3 is 15 amino acids. V trimming: 5 bases; J trimming: 10 bases; junction bases outside the gene matches: 12. CDR1 and CDR2 (germline): DFQATT, SNEGSKA (reference sequence). CDR3 protein: CSAGGVLAGGWEQFF. CDR3 nucleotides: TGCAGTGCTGGAGGGGTGCTAGCGGGGGGGTGGGAGCAGTTCTTC.

The chain carries TRBV6-2 or TRBV6-3 and TRBJ1-5, with a possible D match to TRBD1 (5 bases). Trimming took off 4 bases at V and 7 bases at J, with 14 bases between the two ends. Germline CDR1 and CDR2: MNHEY and SVGEGT. The CDR3 covers 14 residues. The CDR3 loop reads CASSWGRGNQPQHF. The CDR3 bases are TGTGCCAGCAGTTGGGGCCGGGGGAACCAGCCCCAGCATTTT.

This clonotype was observed a few times. A clone one base away is much larger, so this may be a read error. This rearrangement joins TRBV20-1 to TRBJ2-7; no firm D call. The germline gives CDR1 DFQATT, CDR2 SNEGSKA (reference sequence). This CDR3 spans 12 amino acids. The CDR3 spells CSARADRLEPYF. The CDR3 DNA reads as TGCAGTGCTAGAGCGGATAGACTCGAGCCGTACTTC.

This clonotype turned up a few times. This sequence may be a read error, since a much larger clone differs from it by one base. V is TRBV13 and J is TRBJ1-2; no clear D gene. The V end lost 2 bases, the J end lost 4 bases, and 14 bases lay between the germline ends. The CDR3 is 15 residues long. The germline gives CDR1 PRHDT, CDR2 FYEKMQ (reference sequence). CDR3 loop: CASSLRPSTVYGYTF. CDR3 nucleotide sequence: TGTGCCAGCAGCTTACGGCCCAGCACTGTCTATGGCTACACCTTC. Complete variable domain (other parts from reference TRBV13 and TRBJ1-2): AAGVIQSPRHLIKEKRETATLKCYPIPRHDTVYWYQQGPGQDPQFLISFYEKMQSDKGSIPDRFSAQQFSDYHSELNMSSLELGDSALYFCASSLRPSTVYGYTFGSGTRLTVV.

This clonotype was recorded at least ten times. This chain links TRBV5-5 with TRBJ1-5; the match to TRBD1 covers 7 bases. The CDR3 is 14 amino acids. V lost 6 bases, J lost 6 bases, and 9 bases stayed unmatched. The germline CDR1 and CDR2 sequences are SGHKS and YYEKEE (reference sequence). The CDR3 DNA follows: TGTGCCAGCACCTCCTCCCCAGGGGGTCAGCCCCAGCATTTT. Protein: CASTSSPGGQPQHF.

The rearrangement uses TRBV2 and TRBJ1-5; 8 bases are shared with TRBD1. The germline CDR1 and CDR2 sequences are SNHLY and FYNNEI. The V and J ends lost 6 bases and 3 bases, in that order; junction bases with no gene match: 7. The CDR3 sequence is 15 residues long. This CDR3 reads CASRNGQGSNQPQHF. CDR3 nucleotides: TGTGCCAGCAGGAATGGACAGGGTTCCAATCAGCCCCAGCATTTT.

To note about this clonotype: It is unclear where the CDR3 begins or ends on the DNA, so no DNA is shown, and the CDR3 is as TCRdb lists it. The rearrangement uses TRBV7-9 and TRBJ1-5; the DNA was not used to check the table's D call, TRBD1. The germline gives CDR1 SEHNR, CDR2 FQNEAQ (reference sequence). The CDR3 sequence runs 23 residues, both termini included. CDR3 sequence reads: CASSFYICSARVQGGGKNQPQHF.

This clonotype was seen at least ten times. The V gene is TRBV6-5, the J gene TRBJ2-2; TRBD2 might be the D (5 bases). This CDR3 is 14 amino acids long. Trimming removed 2 bases from V and 5 bases from J, with 9 bases in between. CDR1 is MNHEY, CDR2 SVGAGI, per germline. CDR3 sequence: CASSYGSSTGELFF. The CDR3, as DNA: TGTGCCAGCAGTTACGGGAGTTCGACCGGGGAGCTGTTTTTT.

In regard to this clonotype: Relative to the germline gene, one junction end is altered; a read error may explain this. V usage is TRBV6-1 and J usage is TRBJ1-2; 9 bases agree with TRBD1. From germline, CDR1 is MNHNS and CDR2 SASEGT. The CDR3 extends over 17 amino acids. For the CDR3, the DNA is TGTGCCCGCAGTGATAGGGGACAGGGTTACCAGTCCTATGGCTACACCTTC. It codes for CARSDRGQGYQSYGYTF.

With regard to this clonotype: The CDR3 end shows no conserved phenylalanine or tryptophan, and so a read error is likely. This chain joins TRBV30 and TRBJ1-2, with D perhaps TRBD1 (5 bases). The CDR3 is 17 residues long. Between the trimmed V and J ends, which lost 5 bases and 0 bases, there was a span of 22 bases. In germline, CDR1 is GTSNPN, CDR2 SVGIG (reference sequence). CDR3 protein: CAWGPKQANGANYGYTL. CDR3 sequence (DNA): TGTGCCTGGGGACCGAAACAGGCAAACGGGGCTAACTATGGCTACACCCTC.

This clonotype was seen more than once but under ten times. The chain links TRBV6-2 or TRBV6-3 to TRBJ2-3; D not resolved. V was cut by 5 bases and J by 0 bases, with 9 bases left in between. Germline V lookup: CDR1 MNHEY, CDR2 SVGEGT. The CDR3 is 14 residues long. CDR3 nucleotides: TGTGCCAGCAGTCACCCCCGTAGCACAGATACGCAGTATTTT. Translated, it gives CASSHPRSTDTQYF.

This clonotype has ten or more counts. The V call is TRBV5-8, the J call TRBJ1-3, with TRBD1 matching 8 bases. Trimming at V came to 3 bases and at J to 4 bases, leaving 9 bases not matched to a gene. Germline V gene lookup returns CDR1 SGHTS and CDR2 YDEGEE. The CDR3 extends over 16 amino acids. The CDR3 loop reads CASSWTQGAAGNTIYF. CDR3 bases: TGTGCCAGCAGCTGGACCCAGGGGGCTGCAGGAAACACCATATATTTT. Using reference TRBV5-8 and TRBJ1-3 for the parts outside the CDR3, the full variable domain is EAGVTQSPTHLIKTRGQQATLRCSPISGHTSVYWYQQALGLGLQFLLWYDEGEERNRGNFPPRFSGRQFPNYSSELNVNALELEDSALYLCASSWTQGAAGNTIYFGEGSWLTVV.

The V gene is TRBV6-4, the J gene TRBJ2-5; 12 bases fit TRBD2. The CDR3 is 14 amino acids. J was trimmed by 7 bases and V by 8 bases; bases with no gene match: 8. Germline assignment: CDR1 MRHNA and CDR2 SNTAGT. The CDR3 bases are TGTGCCAGCCAGCCTAGCGGGGGGGCTTCGACCCAGTACTTC. It codes for CASQPSGGASTQYF.

About this clonotype: One base away lies a much larger clone, so this may be a sequencing read error. The conserved phenylalanine or tryptophan normally closing the CDR3 is absent here, so this likely arose from a read error. In DNA form, the CDR3 reads TGCGCCAGCAGCGGACCGGGACAGGGTCTGCGTGAGCAGTTCCTC. Translating gives CASSGPGQGLREQFL. The V gene is TRBV5-1, the J gene TRBJ2-1; TRBD1 matches at 9 bases. The CDR3 runs 15 residues. V dropped 4 bases and J dropped 9; count of bases not matched to a gene: 11. Germline V gives CDR1 SGHRS, CDR2 YFSETQ.

This clonotype was observed many times. The chain joins TRBV5-1 to TRBJ2-3; 8 bases line up with TRBD1. The germline gives CDR1 SGHRS, CDR2 YFSETQ. The CDR3 runs 16 residues. V shed 4 bases, J shed 3 bases, and the junction held 10 bases outside the gene matches. CDR3: CASSPYRQGLTDTQYF. The CDR3 region has the DNA TGCGCCAGCAGCCCCTATCGACAGGGGTTAACAGATACGCAGTATTTT.

The chain recombines TRBV12-3 or TRBV12-4 with TRBJ2-2; D is uncertain. Trimming left V 3 bases short and J 9 bases short, with 11 bases between. The CDR3 runs to 13 residues. In nucleotides, the CDR3 is TGTGCCAGCAGTTTGGATCGAGACAGGGAGCTGTTTTTT. It encodes CASSLDRDRELFF.

This clonotype was detected ten times or more. The chain uses TRBV12-3 or TRBV12-4 and TRBJ2-3; no clear D gene. The length of the CDR3 is 14 residues. The ends were cut back, 3 bases at V and 4 bases at J, with 11 bases in the middle. The CDR3 spells CASSFGRPPDTQYF. The CDR3, as DNA: TGTGCCAGCAGTTTCGGAAGGCCCCCAGATACGCAGTATTTT.

Many counts were recorded for this clonotype. This chain links TRBV19 with TRBJ2-4, with 9 nucleotides matching TRBD1. The CDR3 sequence is 15 residues long. Germline values: CDR1 LNHDA, CDR2 SQIVND (reference sequence). V was pared by 6 bases and J by 8 bases, with 11 bases of the junction left unmatched. In nucleotides, the CDR3 is TGTGCCAGTAGCGACAGGGGGGAGCTATGGGACATTCAGTACTTC. Amino acids: CASSDRGELWDIQYF.

In its sample, this clonotype was seen many times. J is TRBJ2-1 and V is TRBV7-9; the D call may be TRBD1 or TRBD2 (5 bases each). The V and J ends lost 5 bases and 9 bases respectively, with 17 bases between them. Germline V CDR1 and CDR2: SEHNR, FQNEAQ (reference sequence). The CDR3 spans 14 residues. DNA of the CDR3: TGTGCCAGCAGCCTAGTAGGGACCCGAGGTGAGCAGTTCTTC. Its protein is CASSLVGTRGEQFF. The whole variable domain, filled in from reference TRBV7-9 and TRBJ2-1, reads DTGVSQNPRHKITKRGQNVTFRCDPISEHNRLYWYRQTLGQGPEFLTYFQNEAQLEKSRLLSDRFSAERPKGSFSTLEIQRTEQGDSAMYLCASSLVGTRGEQFFGPGTRLTVL.

The rearrangement links TRBV20-1 to TRBJ1-2; D is perhaps TRBD1 (6 bases). V lost 3 bases, J lost 10 bases, and 15 bases lay in between. Germline CDR1 is DFQATT and CDR2 is SNEGSKA (reference sequence). The CDR3 runs to 12 residues. CDR3 nucleotides: TGCAGTGCTAGCAGGGGCGAGTTAGACTACACCTTC. It codes for CSASRGELDYTF.

CDR3 nucleotides: TGCAGTGCTAGAGAACGAGCGGGAGAGACCCAGTACTTC. Protein product: CSARERAGETQYF. V and J are TRBV20-1 and TRBJ2-5; TRBD2 might be the D (6 bases). This CDR3 region has 13 residues. Trimming shortened V by 0 bases and J by 4 bases, and 9 bases separated the two germline ends. Germline V gene lookup returns CDR1 DFQATT and CDR2 SNEGSKA (reference sequence).

The table lists this clonotype with many counts. The J gene is TRBJ2-6, the V gene TRBV4-2; either TRBD1 or TRBD2 may supply D (5 bases each). Trimming left V 0 bases short and J 0 bases short, with 18 bases between. Germline CDR1 LGHNA, CDR2 YNFKEQ. The CDR3 extends over 20 amino acids. DNA for the CDR3: TGTGCCAGCAGCCAAGATAGGGTGAGGGGCCCGGTCTCTGGGGCCAACGTCCTGACTTTC. Its protein is CASSQDRVRGPVSGANVLTF.

The count of this clonotype is one. This clone may be a read error of a much larger clone one base away. Given the absence of the conserved phenylalanine or tryptophan at the CDR3 end, a read error is likely. This sequence joins TRBV2 and TRBJ2-3, with D possibly TRBD2 on 6 matching bases. Trimming took 5 bases from V and 3 from J, leaving 15 bases between them. The CDR3 consists of 15 residues. Germline CDR1 reads SNHLY; CDR2 reads FYNNEI. The CDR3: CASSYWASATDTQYS. In nucleotides, the CDR3 is TGTGCCAGCAGTTACTGGGCTAGCGCTACAGATACGCAGTATTCT.

This clonotype was observed a few times. Germline is not matched at one junction end, which may reflect a read error. V usage is TRBV28 and J usage is TRBJ1-2; D gene unclear. This CDR3 has 14 residues. Germline V lookup: CDR1 MDHEN, CDR2 SYDVKM. CDR3 sequence reads: CAGRSLLTNYGYTF. The CDR3 coding sequence is TGTGCCGGCAGGAGTCTGTTGACCAACTATGGCTACACCTTC.

This clonotype was detected ten times or more. CDR3: CSASIRGYVGYTF. DNA for the CDR3: TGCAGTGCTAGTATCAGGGGGTATGTTGGCTACACCTTC. V and J are TRBV20-1 and TRBJ1-2, with 7 positions matching TRBD1. V lost 3 bases and J lost 7; bases outside the gene matches: 8. The CDR3 loop spans 13 amino acids. CDR1 is DFQATT, CDR2 SNEGSKA, per germline (reference sequence).

This clonotype showed up many times. J is TRBJ2-1 and V is TRBV20-1, with 12 positions matching TRBD2. CDR1 and CDR2 from the germline V gene are DFQATT and SNEGSKA (reference sequence). Trimming took 3 bases from V and 7 from J; bases not matched to a gene: 4. The CDR3 extends over 14 amino acids. In nucleotides, the CDR3 is TGCAGTGCTAGGGGGACTAGCGGGTTTAATGAGCAGTTCTTC. Its translation: CSARGTSGFNEQFF.

The table lists this clonotype with a few counts. This could be a read error, since a much larger clone is one nucleotide away. The rearrangement joins TRBV9 to TRBJ2-1, with 10 bases aligning to TRBD2. The CDR3 totals 15 residues. Per the germline V gene, CDR1 is SGDLS and CDR2 is YYNGEE. Here the CDR3 reads CASSAPTGLAYEPFF. The DNA for the CDR3 is TGTGCCAGCAGCGCACCTACGGGACTAGCGTATGAGCCGTTCTTC.

This clonotype was recorded at least ten times. This sequence joins TRBV14 and TRBJ1-6, with 7 bases lining up with TRBD1. CDR1 is SGHDN, CDR2 FVKESK, per germline. Trimming removed 0 bases from V and 0 bases from J; junction bases left unmatched: 2. The CDR3 runs to 17 residues. The CDR3 reads CASSQEHRGSYNSPLHF. In nucleotides, the CDR3 is TGTGCCAGCAGCCAAGAACACAGGGGCTCCTATAATTCACCCCTCCACTTT.

The table lists this clonotype with many counts. CDR3 residues: CASSPNEGSGELFF. The DNA of the CDR3 is TGTGCCAGCTCACCGAACGAGGGGTCCGGGGAGCTGTTTTTT. V is TRBV18 and J is TRBJ2-2; possibly TRBD1 or TRBD2 for D (5 bases each). Trimming pared 3 bases from V and 6 bases from J, leaving 11 bases between. Per germline, CDR1 KGHSH and CDR2 LQKENI. CDR3 length: 14 amino acids. Full variable domain (missing parts from reference TRBV18 and TRBJ2-2): NAGVMQNPRHLVRRRGQEARLRCSPMKGHSHVYWYRQLPEEGLKFMVYLQKENIIDESGMPKERFSAEFPKEGPSILRIQQVVRGDSAAYFCASSPNEGSGELFFGEGSRLTVL.

A remark on this clonotype: This may be a read error: a much more frequent sequence differs by one nucleotide. A read error is likely, as this CDR3 ends without the conserved phenylalanine or tryptophan. The genes are TRBV30 and TRBJ2-3; tentatively, D is TRBD2 (6 bases). CDR3 length: 14 amino acids. Trimming pared 7 bases from V and 2 bases from J, leaving 16 bases between. Germline assignment: CDR1 GTSNPN and CDR2 SVGIG (reference sequence). The CDR3 here is CALASGLITDTQYC. The CDR3 bases are TGTGCCTTGGCGTCGGGACTCATCACAGATACGCAGTATTGT.